A single sample gave rise to the 4 T cell receptor beta chains below, sequenced in a study of OX40 agonist ivuxolimab in advanced cancers. The assay was immunoSEQ multiplex PCR, and TCRdb's table has in-frame clones only and misses some. The sample records about 68,000 clones, approximately 90% being singletons. The sample here was CD4+ or CD8+ T cells sorted from blood, taken in a trial of the OX40 agonist ivuxolimab. Source of these receptors: an adult with an advanced solid tumor such as melanoma, head and neck, liver or kidney cancer.

The count of this clone is one. The chain carries TRBV9 and TRBJ2-3; 8 nucleotides agree with TRBD2. The CDR3 totals 16 residues. Trimming removed 3 bases from V and 2 bases from J; junction bases left unmatched: 8. Germline V lookup: CDR1 SGDLS, CDR2 YYNGEE. The CDR3 loop reads CASSDAKRGNTDTQYF. The CDR3 nucleotides read TGTGCCAGCAGCGACGCTAAGCGGGGGAACACAGATACGCAGTATTTT.

The CDR3 spells CASSTTSQVEAFF. CDR3 in DNA: TGTGCCAGCAGCACCACTTCCCAAGTTGAAGCTTTCTTT. V usage is TRBV5-4 and J usage is TRBJ1-1; D is undetermined. This CDR3 is 13 amino acids long. Trimming removed 4 bases from V and 7 bases from J, with 14 bases in between. Germline-derived CDR1 and CDR2 are SGHNT and YYREEE (reference sequence).

The chain carries TRBV7-2 and TRBJ2-3, with no clear D. Germline CDR1 is SGHTA and CDR2 is FQGNSA. V was trimmed by 5 bases and J by 3 bases, leaving 9 bases between them. This CDR3 contains 13 residues. CDR3 protein: CASSLRRTDTQYF. The CDR3 nucleotides are TGTGCCAGCAGCCTGCGAAGGACAGATACGCAGTATTTT.

The J gene is TRBJ1-1, the V gene TRBV28, with TRBD1 identical over 9 bases. Per the germline V gene, CDR1 is MDHEN and CDR2 is SYDVKM. This CDR3 is 13 amino acids long. The CDR3 nucleotides are TGTGCTACAGGGGGCGGAGGTCGGACTGAAGCTTTCTTT. Residues: CATGGGGRTEAFF.